A selection of T cell receptor beta chains follows, all from one sample in a study of T cell therapy after organ transplantation. These TCRs' antigens remain unknown. Method: immunoSEQ multiplex PCR; TCRdb's copy keeps in-frame clones and lacks some. The profile shows 40,000 to 60,000 clones, approximately 94% of them singletons. This specimen was CD8+ T cells from blood, taken before autologous CMV-specific T cell therapy. The receptors shown here come from a human patient who had received a solid organ transplant and had CMV disease. CDR3s include the opening cysteine and the closing phenylalanine or tryptophan. The order of the fields is clone size, D gene, V gene, J gene, CDR3 DNA, CDR3 protein. The D gene is left open where the match is weak. Clone size is stated in some rows and not others, as once, few, many or a class when expanded.

abundance: -; d_gene: TRBD1; v_gene: TRBV19; j_gene: TRBJ1-5; CDR3nt: TGTGCCAGTAGTATGGTTGACAGGGGTAATCAGCCCCAGCATTTT; CDR3aa: CASSMVDRGNQPQHF
abundance: -; d_gene: -; v_gene: TRBV11-3; j_gene: TRBJ1-1; CDR3nt: TGTGCCAGCAGCGTGGGACCTAACACTGAAGCTTTCTTT; CDR3aa: CASSVGPNTEAFF
abundance: -; d_gene: -; v_gene: TRBV23-1; j_gene: TRBJ2-3; CDR3nt: TGCGCCAGCAGTCTCTCAGGACGCCCCGCAGATACGCAGTATTTT; CDR3aa: CASSLSGRPADTQYF
abundance: -; d_gene: -; v_gene: TRBV30; j_gene: TRBJ2-7; CDR3nt: TGTGCCTGGAGTGTACTAGTGGGGACCTACGAGCAGTACTTC; CDR3aa: CAWSVLVGTYEQYF
abundance: -; d_gene: TRBD2; v_gene: TRBV6-1; j_gene: TRBJ2-3; CDR3nt: TGTGCCAGCAGTGCCCTACTAGCGGGAGAATACGATACGCAGTATTTT; CDR3aa: CASSALLAGEYDTQYF
abundance: -; d_gene: -; v_gene: TRBV6-5; j_gene: TRBJ2-3; CDR3nt: TGTGCCAGCAGAAACACAGATACGCAGTATTTT; CDR3aa: CASRNTDTQYF
abundance: -; d_gene: -; v_gene: TRBV30; j_gene: TRBJ1-1; CDR3nt: TGTGCCTGGAGTGAGGGAGGGAACACTGAAGCTTTCTTT; CDR3aa: CAWSEGGNTEAFF
abundance: -; d_gene: TRBD2; v_gene: TRBV5-1; j_gene: TRBJ2-1; CDR3nt: TGCGCCAGCAGATTGGCTAGCGGGAGCCACAATGAGCAGTTCTTC; CDR3aa: CASRLASGSHNEQFF
abundance: once; d_gene: -; v_gene: TRBV30; j_gene: TRBJ1-1; CDR3nt: TGTGCCTGGAAGGGGCTCCCTGAAGCTTTCTTT; CDR3aa: CAWKGLPEAFF
abundance: -; d_gene: TRBD2; v_gene: TRBV4-1; j_gene: TRBJ2-2; CDR3nt: TGCGCCAGCAGCCTCACTAGCGGGAGGCCCCCCGGGGAGCTGTTTTTT; CDR3aa: CASSLTSGRPPGELFF
abundance: -; d_gene: -; v_gene: TRBV6-5; j_gene: TRBJ2-2; CDR3nt: TGTGCCAGTCGCCCTGGGTCGAACACCGGGGAGCTGTTTTTT; CDR3aa: CASRPGSNTGELFF
abundance: -; d_gene: -; v_gene: TRBV5-5; j_gene: TRBJ2-7; CDR3nt: TGTGCCAGCAGCTTGGCCCCATTCTCGCCATACGAGCAGTACTTC; CDR3aa: CASSLAPFSPYEQYF
abundance: -; d_gene: TRBD1; v_gene: TRBV11-2; j_gene: TRBJ2-5; CDR3nt: TGTGCCAGCAGCTTCCGACAGGGGGCCCCCCAAGAGACCCAGTACTTC; CDR3aa: CASSFRQGAPQETQYF
abundance: -; d_gene: -; v_gene: TRBV10-3; j_gene: TRBJ2-1; CDR3nt: TGTGCCATCAGTGAGGGGCCAGCTAATGAGCAGTTCTTC; CDR3aa: CAISEGPANEQFF
abundance: -; d_gene: -; v_gene: TRBV6-1; j_gene: TRBJ1-2; CDR3nt: TGTGCCAGCAGTGAGGACAGCTATGGCTACACCTTC; CDR3aa: CASSEDSYGYTF
abundance: -; d_gene: -; v_gene: TRBV6-5; j_gene: TRBJ2-1; CDR3nt: TGTGCCAGCCGGCTTTATTCGGGAGTGGATGAGCAGTTCTTC; CDR3aa: CASRLYSGVDEQFF
abundance: -; d_gene: TRBD1; v_gene: TRBV29-1; j_gene: TRBJ1-2; CDR3nt: TGCAGCGTTGAAGATGGACAGGGGGCGCAGGGCTACACCTTC; CDR3aa: CSVEDGQGAQGYTF
abundance: -; d_gene: -; v_gene: TRBV27; j_gene: TRBJ1-1; CDR3nt: TGTGCCAGCGGGAGGGGCGTACAGTCAGCTTTCTTT; CDR3aa: CASGRGVQSAFF
abundance: few; d_gene: TRBD2; v_gene: TRBV7-8; j_gene: TRBJ2-1; CDR3nt: TGTGCCAGCAGCTTTGCCCCGGGGGGATACAATGAGCAGTTCTTC; CDR3aa: CASSFAPGGYNEQFF
abundance: -; d_gene: -; v_gene: TRBV10-1; j_gene: TRBJ2-5; CDR3nt: TGCGCCAGCAGTGAGGGCCAAGAGACCCAGTACTTC; CDR3aa: CASSEGQETQYF
abundance: -; d_gene: -; v_gene: TRBV7-3; j_gene: TRBJ1-2; CDR3nt: TGTGCCAGCAGCTCAACATCTAGCCGGGACGAGGGCTACACCTTC; CDR3aa: CASSSTSSRDEGYTF
abundance: -; d_gene: -; v_gene: TRBV4-3; j_gene: TRBJ2-7; CDR3nt: TGCGCCAGCAGCCAAGATCTCGGCGGCTACGAGCAGTACTTC; CDR3aa: CASSQDLGGYEQYF
abundance: -; d_gene: TRBD1; v_gene: TRBV7-9; j_gene: TRBJ2-5; CDR3nt: TGTGCCAGCAGCTTGTGGGACAGGTACCAAGAGACCCAGTACTTC; CDR3aa: CASSLWDRYQETQYF
abundance: -; d_gene: -; v_gene: TRBV2; j_gene: TRBJ2-1; CDR3nt: TGTGCCAGCAGTGTCGTAGACGCTCGGATAGTCAATGAGCAGTTCTTC; CDR3aa: CASSVVDARIVNEQFF
abundance: -; d_gene: TRBD1; v_gene: TRBV19; j_gene: TRBJ1-1; CDR3nt: TGTGCCAGTAGTGTTGATCTGGGGGACAGTGAAATGAACACTGAAGCTTTCTTT; CDR3aa: CASSVDLGDSEMNTEAFF
abundance: -; d_gene: TRBD1; v_gene: TRBV6-6; j_gene: TRBJ1-1; CDR3nt: TGTGCCAGCACCTGGACAGGGGGCCTGGAAGACACTGAAGCTTTCTTT; CDR3aa: CASTWTGGLEDTEAFF
abundance: -; d_gene: -; v_gene: TRBV19; j_gene: TRBJ2-1; CDR3nt: TGTGCCAGTAGTATAGGTTGGGGGATCGATTCCTACAATGAGCAGTTCTTC; CDR3aa: CASSIGWGIDSYNEQFF
abundance: once; d_gene: -; v_gene: TRBV10-2; j_gene: TRBJ2-1; CDR3nt: TGCGCCAGCAGTGATGCGCCGGCAGGGACCCATGAGCAGTTCTTC; CDR3aa: CASSDAPAGTHEQFF
abundance: -; d_gene: -; v_gene: TRBV6-5; j_gene: TRBJ1-5; CDR3nt: TGTGCCAGCAGTTACGGCGGACCCTATCAGCCCCAGCATTTT; CDR3aa: CASSYGGPYQPQHF
abundance: -; d_gene: -; v_gene: TRBV6-4; j_gene: TRBJ1-5; CDR3nt: TGTGCCAGCAGTGACTCGATAGGACAGCCCCAGCATTTT; CDR3aa: CASSDSIGQPQHF
abundance: -; d_gene: TRBD1; v_gene: TRBV7-9; j_gene: TRBJ2-6; CDR3nt: TGTGCCAGCAGCTCACCTCCGGGACAGGGGGCGTCTGGGGCCAACGTCCTGACTTTC; CDR3aa: CASSSPPGQGASGANVLTF
abundance: -; d_gene: -; v_gene: TRBV12-5; j_gene: TRBJ1-2; CDR3nt: TGTGCTAGTGGTTCACGGGGGTACACCTTC; CDR3aa: CASGSRGYTF
abundance: -; d_gene: TRBD2; v_gene: TRBV18; j_gene: TRBJ2-3; CDR3nt: TGTGCCAGCTCTCCTAGCGGGGCTGACTACATGAGTTCAGATACGCAGTATTTT; CDR3aa: CASSPSGADYMSSDTQYF
abundance: -; d_gene: -; v_gene: TRBV29-1; j_gene: TRBJ2-7; CDR3nt: TGCAGCGTTGAGGCAGGGGTCGGGTACGAGCAGTACTTC; CDR3aa: CSVEAGVGYEQYF
abundance: -; d_gene: TRBD2; v_gene: TRBV30; j_gene: TRBJ2-1; CDR3nt: TGTGCCTGGAGTGTACTATCGACTAGCCGGGATGAGCAGTTCTTC; CDR3aa: CAWSVLSTSRDEQFF
abundance: -; d_gene: -; v_gene: TRBV30; j_gene: TRBJ1-1; CDR3nt: TGTGCCTGGAGTGTCGGTGCCACTGAAGCTTTCTTT; CDR3aa: CAWSVGATEAFF
abundance: -; d_gene: -; v_gene: TRBV11-2; j_gene: TRBJ2-7; CDR3nt: TGTGCCAGCCTATGGGGAGGCCGACAGTCCGCTATCTACGAGCAGTACTTC; CDR3aa: CASLWGGRQSAIYEQYF
abundance: -; d_gene: -; v_gene: TRBV6-4; j_gene: TRBJ1-2; CDR3nt: TGTGCCAGCAGTCAGACCTTCGACAGACCGCAGGGTGGCTACACCTTC; CDR3aa: CASSQTFDRPQGGYTF
abundance: -; d_gene: -; v_gene: TRBV7-9; j_gene: TRBJ2-7; CDR3nt: TGTGCCAGCAGCTTCGAAGTAACCTACGAGCAGTACTTC; CDR3aa: CASSFEVTYEQYF
abundance: -; d_gene: -; v_gene: TRBV15; j_gene: TRBJ2-7; CDR3nt: TGTGCCACCAGCGAGGGGGGGACAACAACCTACGAGCAGTACTTC; CDR3aa: CATSEGGTTTYEQYF
abundance: -; d_gene: TRBD1; v_gene: TRBV19; j_gene: TRBJ2-1; CDR3nt: TGTGCCAGTAGTCCCCTCAGGGGGCGGGTGAATAAAAAGGTCGATGAGCAGTTCTTC; CDR3aa: CASSPLRGRVNKKVDEQFF
abundance: -; d_gene: TRBD1; v_gene: TRBV6-5; j_gene: TRBJ2-7; CDR3nt: TGTGCCAGCAGCCAGACAGGGCCCCTCTACGAGCAGTACTTC; CDR3aa: CASSQTGPLYEQYF
abundance: -; d_gene: TRBD1; v_gene: TRBV5-1; j_gene: TRBJ1-2; CDR3nt: TGCGCCAGCACCGAAACAGGGGCCCTCTATGGCTACACCTTC; CDR3aa: CASTETGALYGYTF
abundance: -; d_gene: -; v_gene: TRBV19; j_gene: TRBJ2-6; CDR3nt: TGTGCCAGTACGAGGGGGGAGGCGTCTGGGGCCAACGTCCTGACTTTC; CDR3aa: CASTRGEASGANVLTF
abundance: -; d_gene: TRBD1; v_gene: TRBV7-9; j_gene: TRBJ2-6; CDR3nt: TGTGCCAGCAGCTTCCGAAAGGGACAGTCCTCCTCTGGGGCCAACGTCCTGACTTTC; CDR3aa: CASSFRKGQSSSGANVLTF
abundance: -; d_gene: -; v_gene: TRBV27; j_gene: TRBJ2-7; CDR3nt: TGTGCCAGCAGTTTAGGGACATCCTACGAGCAGTACTTC; CDR3aa: CASSLGTSYEQYF
abundance: -; d_gene: -; v_gene: TRBV7-6; j_gene: TRBJ1-1; CDR3nt: TGTGCCAGCAGCTTAGAGGCGTCGGGCGACACTGAAGCTTTCTTT; CDR3aa: CASSLEASGDTEAFF
abundance: -; d_gene: -; v_gene: TRBV21-1; j_gene: TRBJ2-1; CDR3nt: TGTGCCAGCAGCAAATTGGTCCTAGCGGGATCTGAGCAGTTCTTC; CDR3aa: CASSKLVLAGSEQFF
abundance: -; d_gene: TRBD1; v_gene: TRBV6-5; j_gene: TRBJ1-2; CDR3nt: TGTGCCAGCAGTTACGGGACAGGGGGCGCCTATGGCTACACCTTC; CDR3aa: CASSYGTGGAYGYTF